This TCR beta chain appears in the sequencing data of a study of blood T cell repertoires in COVID-19. At the level of the study: The samples span acute and convalescent COVID-19 from the United States, Italy and Spain. T cells, B-cell-depleted T cells, or PBMCs provided the cDNA or gDNA that served as material.

This clone was detected many times. CDR1 and CDR2 (germline): SEHNR, FQNEAQ (reference sequence). V trimming: 5 bases; J trimming: 3 bases; junction bases outside the gene matches: 8. This CDR3 contains 16 residues. Under the authors' procedure: Reference gene primer amplification gave estimated nucleated cell counts. Clones were sequenced by immunoSEQ multiplex PCR, and TCRdb holds only the in-frame ones, with some missing. For V, J and clone size, that table is used; D and trimming come from the DNA. The sample lists fewer than 250,000 clones; around 81% were seen once. Material: peripheral blood. This clonotype originated in a woman aged 60-70 years with active or convalescent COVID-19. This chain uses TRBV7-9 with TRBJ2-3; TRBD1 matches at 10 bases. This chain's CDR3 is CASSRRTGGWTDTQYF. Here the CDR3 DNA reads TGTGCCAGCAGCCGGCGGACAGGGGGGTGGACAGATACGCAGTATTTT.